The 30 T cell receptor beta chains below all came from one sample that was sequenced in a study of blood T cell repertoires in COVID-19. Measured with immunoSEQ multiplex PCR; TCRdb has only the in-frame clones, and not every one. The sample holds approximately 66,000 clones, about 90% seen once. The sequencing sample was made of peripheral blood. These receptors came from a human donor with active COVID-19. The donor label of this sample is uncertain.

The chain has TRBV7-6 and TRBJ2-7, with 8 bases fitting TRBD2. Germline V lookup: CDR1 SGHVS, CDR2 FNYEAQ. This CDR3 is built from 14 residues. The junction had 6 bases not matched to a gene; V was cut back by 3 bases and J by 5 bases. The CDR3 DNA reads TGTGCCAGCAGCTTCTCCCGGGGGGGCAACGAGCAGTACTTC. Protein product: CASSFSRGGNEQYF. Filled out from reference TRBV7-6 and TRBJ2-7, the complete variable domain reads GAGVSQSPRYKVTKRGQDVALRCDPISGHVSLYWYRQALGQGPEFLTYFNYEAQQDKSGLPNDRFSAERPEGSISTLTIQRTEQRDSAMYRCASSFSRGGNEQYFGPGTRLTVT.

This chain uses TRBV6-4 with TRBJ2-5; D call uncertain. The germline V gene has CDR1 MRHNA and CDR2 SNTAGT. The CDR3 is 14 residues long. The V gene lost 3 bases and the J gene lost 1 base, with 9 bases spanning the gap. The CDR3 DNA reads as TGTGCCAGCAGTGAGGGCCAGCCCCAAGAGACCCAGTACTTC. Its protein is CASSEGQPQETQYF.

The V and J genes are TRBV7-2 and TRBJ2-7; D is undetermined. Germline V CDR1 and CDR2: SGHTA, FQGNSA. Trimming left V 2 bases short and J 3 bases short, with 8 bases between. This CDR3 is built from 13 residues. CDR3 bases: TGTGCCAGCAGCTTATTACTAATCTACGAGCAGTACTTC. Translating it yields CASSLLLIYEQYF.

Here the CDR3 reads CATSDEDGYTF. The CDR3 DNA sequence: TGTGCCACCAGTGATGAGGATGGCTACACCTTC. The chain joins TRBV24-1 to TRBJ1-2, with D uncertain. The length of the CDR3 is 11 residues. Germline V gives CDR1 KGHDR, CDR2 SFDVKD. Trimming removed 3 bases at V and 6 bases at J, with 4 bases between.

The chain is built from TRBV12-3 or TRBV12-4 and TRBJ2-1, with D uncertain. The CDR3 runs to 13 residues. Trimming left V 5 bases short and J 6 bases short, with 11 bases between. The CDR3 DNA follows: TGTGCCAGCAGTCCCTCAGTTCCCAATGAGCAGTTCTTC. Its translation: CASSPSVPNEQFF.

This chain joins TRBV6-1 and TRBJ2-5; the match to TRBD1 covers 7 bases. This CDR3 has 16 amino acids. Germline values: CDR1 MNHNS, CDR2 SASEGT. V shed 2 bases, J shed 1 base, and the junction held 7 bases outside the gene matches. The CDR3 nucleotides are TGTGCCAGCAGTGAAACATTGACAGGGTTCCAAGAGACCCAGTACTTC. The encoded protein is CASSETLTGFQETQYF.

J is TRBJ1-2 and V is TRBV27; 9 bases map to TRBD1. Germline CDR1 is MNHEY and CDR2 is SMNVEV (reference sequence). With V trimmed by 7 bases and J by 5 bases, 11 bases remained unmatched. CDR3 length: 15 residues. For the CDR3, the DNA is TGTGCCAGCACCTCCGGGACAGGGTCGAGGTATGGCTACACCTTC. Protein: CASTSGTGSRYGYTF.

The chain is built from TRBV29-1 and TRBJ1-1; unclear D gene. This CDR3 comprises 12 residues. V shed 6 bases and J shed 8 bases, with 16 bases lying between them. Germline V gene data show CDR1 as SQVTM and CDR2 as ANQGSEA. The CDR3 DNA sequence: TGCAGCGTCGCCAGTGAGGGTCTCGAAGCTTTCTTT. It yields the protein CSVASEGLEAFF.

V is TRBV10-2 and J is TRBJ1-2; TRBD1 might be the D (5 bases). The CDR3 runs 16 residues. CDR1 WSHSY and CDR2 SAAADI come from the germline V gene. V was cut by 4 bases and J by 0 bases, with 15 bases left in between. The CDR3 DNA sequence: TGCGCCAGCAGTGCCTCGGTCCAAGGGGCTAACTATGGCTACACCTTC. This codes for CASSASVQGANYGYTF.

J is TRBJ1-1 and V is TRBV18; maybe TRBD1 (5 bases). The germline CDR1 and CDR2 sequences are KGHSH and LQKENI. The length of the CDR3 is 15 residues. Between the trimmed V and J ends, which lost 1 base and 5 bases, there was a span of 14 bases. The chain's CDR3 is CASSPRQGLGTEAFF. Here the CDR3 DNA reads TGTGCCAGCTCACCACGGCAGGGTCTGGGAACTGAAGCTTTCTTT.

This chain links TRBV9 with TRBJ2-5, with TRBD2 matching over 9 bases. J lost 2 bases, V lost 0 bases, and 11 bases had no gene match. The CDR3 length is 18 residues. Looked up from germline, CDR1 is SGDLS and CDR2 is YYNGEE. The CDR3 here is CASSVEGRLAGIQETQYF. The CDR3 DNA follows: TGTGCCAGCAGCGTAGAGGGTAGGCTAGCGGGGATACAAGAGACCCAGTACTTC.

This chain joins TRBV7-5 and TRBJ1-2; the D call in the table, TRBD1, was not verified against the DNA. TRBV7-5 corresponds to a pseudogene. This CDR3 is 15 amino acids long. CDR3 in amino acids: CVRSYRTGYAYGYTF. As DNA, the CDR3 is TGTGTCAGAAGTTACAGAACAGGGTACGCCTATGGCTACACCTTC.

CDR3 region: CASPPIAGQETQYF. CDR3 bases: TGTGCCAGCCCTCCAATAGCGGGGCAGGAGACCCAGTACTTC. The gene calls are TRBV7-8 and TRBJ2-5; TRBD2 matches at 8 bases. CDR3 size: 14 residues. V shed 8 bases, J shed 5 bases, and the junction held 10 bases outside the gene matches. The germline gives CDR1 SGHVS, CDR2 FQNEAQ.

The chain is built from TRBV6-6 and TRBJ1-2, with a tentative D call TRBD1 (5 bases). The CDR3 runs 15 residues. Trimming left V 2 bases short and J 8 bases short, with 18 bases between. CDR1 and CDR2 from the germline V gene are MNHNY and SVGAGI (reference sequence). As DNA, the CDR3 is TGTGCCAGCAGTTACACCGGACAAACTACGGACGGCTACACCTTC. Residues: CASSYTGQTTDGYTF.

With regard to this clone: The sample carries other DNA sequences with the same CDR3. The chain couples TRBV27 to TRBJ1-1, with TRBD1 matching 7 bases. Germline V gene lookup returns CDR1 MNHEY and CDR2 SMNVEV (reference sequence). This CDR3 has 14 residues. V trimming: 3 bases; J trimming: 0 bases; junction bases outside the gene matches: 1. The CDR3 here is CASSLTGLNTEAFF. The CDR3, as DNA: TGTGCCAGCAGTTTGACAGGGTTGAACACTGAAGCTTTCTTT.

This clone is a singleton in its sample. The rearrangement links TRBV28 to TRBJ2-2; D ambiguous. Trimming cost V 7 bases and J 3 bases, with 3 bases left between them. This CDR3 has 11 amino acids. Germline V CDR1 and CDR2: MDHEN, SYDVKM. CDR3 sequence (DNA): TGTGCCAGCACTTACACCGGGGAGCTGTTTTTT. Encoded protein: CASTYTGELFF. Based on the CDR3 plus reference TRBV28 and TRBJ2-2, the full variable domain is DVKVTQSSRYLVKRTGEKVFLECVQDMDHENMFWYRQDPGLGLRLIYFSYDVKMKEKGDIPEGYSVSREKKERFSLILESASTNQTSMYLCASTYTGELFFGEGSRLTVL.

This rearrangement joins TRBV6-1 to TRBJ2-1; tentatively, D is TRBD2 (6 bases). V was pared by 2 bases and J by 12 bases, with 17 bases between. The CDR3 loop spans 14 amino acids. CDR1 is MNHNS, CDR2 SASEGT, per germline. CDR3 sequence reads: CASSENGGFTRQFF. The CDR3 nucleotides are TGTGCCAGCAGTGAAAATGGGGGGTTTACTAGGCAGTTCTTC.

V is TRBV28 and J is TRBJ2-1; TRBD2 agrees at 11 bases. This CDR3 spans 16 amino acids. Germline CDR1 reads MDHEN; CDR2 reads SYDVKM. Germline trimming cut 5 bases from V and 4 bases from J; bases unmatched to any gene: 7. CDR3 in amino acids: CASSLIAGGGYNEQFF. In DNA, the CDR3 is TGTGCCAGCAGTCTAATAGCGGGAGGGGGATACAATGAGCAGTTCTTC.

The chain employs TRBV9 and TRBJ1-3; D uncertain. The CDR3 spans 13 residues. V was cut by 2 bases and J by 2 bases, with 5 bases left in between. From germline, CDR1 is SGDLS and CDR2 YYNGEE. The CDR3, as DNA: TGTGCCAGCAGCGTCGGTCCTGGAAACACCATATATTTT. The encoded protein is CASSVGPGNTIYF.

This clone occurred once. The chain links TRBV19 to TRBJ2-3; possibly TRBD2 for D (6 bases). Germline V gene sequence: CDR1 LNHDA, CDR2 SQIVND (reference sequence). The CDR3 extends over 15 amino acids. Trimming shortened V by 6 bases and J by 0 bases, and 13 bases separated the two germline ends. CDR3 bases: TGTGCCAGTAGGGGGGGACGGTTAAGCACAGATACGCAGTATTTT. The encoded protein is CASRGGRLSTDTQYF.

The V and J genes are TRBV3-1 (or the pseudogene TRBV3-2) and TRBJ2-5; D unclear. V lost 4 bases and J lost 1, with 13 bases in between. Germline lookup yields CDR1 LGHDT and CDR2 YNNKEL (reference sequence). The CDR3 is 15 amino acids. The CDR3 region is CASSRQIDIQETQYF. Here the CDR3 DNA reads TGTGCCAGCAGCCGACAAATCGACATCCAAGAGACCCAGTACTTC.

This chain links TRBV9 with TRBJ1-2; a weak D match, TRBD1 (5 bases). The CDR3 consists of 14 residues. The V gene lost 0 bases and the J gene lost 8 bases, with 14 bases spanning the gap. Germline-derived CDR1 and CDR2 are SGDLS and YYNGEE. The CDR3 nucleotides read TGTGCCAGCAGCGTAGCCGCCGCGGGGGGAGGCTACACCTTC. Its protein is CASSVAAAGGGYTF.

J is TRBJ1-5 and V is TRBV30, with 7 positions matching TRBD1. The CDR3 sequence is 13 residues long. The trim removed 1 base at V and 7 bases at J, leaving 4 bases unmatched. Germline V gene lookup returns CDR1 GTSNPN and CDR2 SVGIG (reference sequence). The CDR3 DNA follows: TGTGCCTGGAGTGGTTCAGGGGGACAGCCCCAGCATTTT. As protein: CAWSGSGGQPQHF.

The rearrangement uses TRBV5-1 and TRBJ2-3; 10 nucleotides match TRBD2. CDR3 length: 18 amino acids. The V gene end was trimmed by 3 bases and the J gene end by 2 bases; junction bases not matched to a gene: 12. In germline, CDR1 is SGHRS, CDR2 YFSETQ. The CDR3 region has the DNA TGCGCCAGCAGCTCGGCAGCGGGGGGGACCTTTTTCACAGATACGCAGTATTTT. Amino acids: CASSSAAGGTFFTDTQYF.

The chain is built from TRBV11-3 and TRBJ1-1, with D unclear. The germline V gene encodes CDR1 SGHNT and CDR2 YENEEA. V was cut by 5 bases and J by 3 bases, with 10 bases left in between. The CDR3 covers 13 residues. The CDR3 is CASSPAPDTEAFF. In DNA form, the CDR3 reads TGTGCCAGCAGCCCCGCCCCAGACACTGAAGCTTTCTTT.

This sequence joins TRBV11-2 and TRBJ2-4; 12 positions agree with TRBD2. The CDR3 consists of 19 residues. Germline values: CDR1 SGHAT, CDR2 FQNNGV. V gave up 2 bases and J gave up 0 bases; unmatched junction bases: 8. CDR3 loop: CASSLPPSGGDRAKNIQYF. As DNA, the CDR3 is TGTGCCAGCAGCTTACCCCCTAGCGGGGGGGACAGAGCCAAAAACATTCAGTACTTC.

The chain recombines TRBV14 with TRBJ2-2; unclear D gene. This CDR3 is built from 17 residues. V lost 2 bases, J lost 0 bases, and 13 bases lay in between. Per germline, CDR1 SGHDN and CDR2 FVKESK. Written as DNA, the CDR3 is TGTGCCAGCAGCCAAACCTTTTCACTGTCGAACACCGGGGAGCTGTTTTTT. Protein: CASSQTFSLSNTGELFF.

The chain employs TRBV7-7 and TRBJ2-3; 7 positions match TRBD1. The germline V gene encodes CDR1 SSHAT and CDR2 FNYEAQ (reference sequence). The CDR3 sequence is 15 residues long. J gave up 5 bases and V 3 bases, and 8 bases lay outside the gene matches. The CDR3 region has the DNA TGTGCCAGCAGCTTCGGGACAGCCGCGAGAGATACGCAGTATTTT. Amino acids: CASSFGTAARDTQYF.

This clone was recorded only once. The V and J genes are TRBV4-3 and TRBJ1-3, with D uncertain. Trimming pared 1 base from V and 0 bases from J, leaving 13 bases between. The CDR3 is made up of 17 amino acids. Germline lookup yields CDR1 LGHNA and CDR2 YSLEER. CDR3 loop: CASSQASTSISGNTIYF. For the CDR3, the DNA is TGCGCCAGCAGCCAAGCATCCACGAGTATCTCTGGAAACACCATATATTTT.

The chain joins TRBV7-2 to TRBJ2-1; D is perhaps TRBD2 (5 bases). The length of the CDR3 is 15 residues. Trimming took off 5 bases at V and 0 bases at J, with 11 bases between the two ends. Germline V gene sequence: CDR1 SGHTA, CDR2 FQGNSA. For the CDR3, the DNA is TGTGCCAGCAGCGGGATGAGGGACTCCTACAATGAGCAGTTCTTC. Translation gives CASSGMRDSYNEQFF.